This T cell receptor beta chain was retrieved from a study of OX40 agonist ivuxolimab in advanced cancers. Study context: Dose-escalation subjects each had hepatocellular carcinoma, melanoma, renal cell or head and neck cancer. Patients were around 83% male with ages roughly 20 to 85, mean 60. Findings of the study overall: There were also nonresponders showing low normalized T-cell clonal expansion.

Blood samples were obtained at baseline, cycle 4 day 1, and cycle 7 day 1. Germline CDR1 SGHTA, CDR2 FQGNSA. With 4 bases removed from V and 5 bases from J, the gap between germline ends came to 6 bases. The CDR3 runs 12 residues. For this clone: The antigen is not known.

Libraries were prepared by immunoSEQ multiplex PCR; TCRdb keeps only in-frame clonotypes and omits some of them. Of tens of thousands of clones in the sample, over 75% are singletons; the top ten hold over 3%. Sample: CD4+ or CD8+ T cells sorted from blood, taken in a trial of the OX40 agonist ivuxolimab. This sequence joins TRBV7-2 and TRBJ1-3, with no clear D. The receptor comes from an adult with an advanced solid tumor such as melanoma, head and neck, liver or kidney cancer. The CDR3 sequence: CASSSSRNTIYF. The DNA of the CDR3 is TGTGCCAGCAGCTCCTCACGAAACACCATATATTTT. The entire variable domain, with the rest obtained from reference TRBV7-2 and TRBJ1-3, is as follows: GAGVSQSPSNKVTEKGKDVELRCDPISGHTALYWYRQSLGQGLEFLIYFQGNSAPDKSGLPSDRFSAERTGGSVSTLTIQRTQQEDSAVYLCASSSSRNTIYFGEGSWLTVV.